These 22 T cell receptor beta chains were sequenced from one sample in a study of human T cells and chemical hapten exposure. TCRdb reprocessed the RACE reads via MiXCR and lists one record per CDR3 protein. Among about 55,000 distinct CDR3 sequences, 9.5% to 10% were seen once, and the ten largest hold approximately 9.6%. This sample's time point: pre-sensitization, week 0. Treatment described: therapeutic diphenylcyclopropenone sensitization with weekly scalp DPC. Extraction yielded total RNA from whole blood (unfractionated). Sequenced material: whole blood, taken in connection with sensitization to the hapten diphenylcyclopropenone (DPC). The source is a woman in her 30s with alopecia areata. Some clones in this sample may be carry-over from other donors' samples.

This clonotype occurred many times. This CDR3 reads CSAPEGPVDEQYF. DNA of the CDR3: TGCAGTGCTCCCGAAGGTCCTGTGGACGAGCAGTACTTC. The chain recombines TRBV20-1 with TRBJ2-7; D call uncertain. CDR3 length equals 13 residues. Per germline, CDR1 DFQATT and CDR2 SNEGSKA (reference sequence). The ends were cut back, 5 bases at V and 5 bases at J, with 16 bases in the middle.

The J gene is TRBJ2-1, the V gene TRBV6-6, with 7 bases fitting TRBD2. CDR1 MNHNY and CDR2 SVGAGI come from the germline V gene (reference sequence). The CDR3 extends over 15 amino acids. With V trimmed by 7 bases and J by 6 bases, 12 bases remained unmatched. The CDR3 loop reads CASTYPGGRRNEQFF. The CDR3 DNA follows: TGTGCCAGCACCTACCCGGGGGGTCGACGCAATGAGCAGTTCTTC.

This clonotype showed up many times. V usage is TRBV6-5 and J usage is TRBJ2-2; TRBD2 agrees at 8 bases. This CDR3 is 16 amino acids long. CDR1 MNHEY and CDR2 SVGAGI come from the germline V gene. Trimming at V came to 4 bases and at J to 6 bases, leaving 10 bases not matched to a gene. The CDR3: CASSWSRGGPPGELFF. The CDR3 DNA reads as TGTGCCAGCAGTTGGAGTCGCGGGGGGCCTCCCGGGGAGCTGTTTTTT.

This chain connects TRBV4-3 to TRBJ2-3; no clear D. Germline V gene data show CDR1 as LGHNA and CDR2 as YSLEER. Trimming cost V 0 bases and J 5 bases, with 15 bases left between them. CDR3 length equals 16 residues. The CDR3 DNA is TGCGCCAGCAGCCAAGATCTTAACCAGGTCGGAGATACGCAGTATTTT. Amino acid sequence: CASSQDLNQVGDTQYF.

This clonotype was recorded at least ten times. V gene TRBV5-1 combines with J gene TRBJ2-7; a weak D match, TRBD2 (5 bases). The CDR3 is 13 amino acids. Per germline, CDR1 SGHRS and CDR2 YFSETQ. The ends were cut back, 0 bases at V and 6 bases at J, with 10 bases in the middle. The CDR3 region has the DNA TGCGCCAGCAGCTTGGGATCGAGCGGCGAGCAGTACTTC. Amino acids: CASSLGSSGEQYF.

This clonotype has a handful of counts. This chain joins TRBV6-2 or TRBV6-3 and TRBJ1-5, with unresolved D. The CDR3 runs to 12 residues. Germline CDR1 is MNHEY and CDR2 is SVGEGT. Trimming removed 8 bases from V and 3 bases from J, with 8 bases in between. CDR3 DNA sequence: TGTGCCAGCGGCGATCCCAATCAGCCCCAGCATTTT. This translates into CASGDPNQPQHF.

This clonotype was seen repeatedly, ten times or more. The rearrangement joins TRBV28 to TRBJ1-4; D remains unclear. CDR1 and CDR2 from the germline V gene are MDHEN and SYDVKM. The CDR3 is 12 amino acids. CDR3 nucleotide sequence: TGTGTTTCAGAAAGTGGGAATGAAAAACTGTTTTTT. Residues: CVSESGNEKLFF.

V gene TRBV7-3 combines with J gene TRBJ2-7, with D possibly being TRBD1 or TRBD2 (5 bases each). CDR3 length equals 15 residues. V was cut by 5 bases and J by 5 bases, with 19 bases left in between. Germline values: CDR1 SGHTA, CDR2 FQGTGA. The CDR3 DNA follows: TGTGCCAGCAGCCTAGACAGTCGGAGGCTCAACGAGCAGTACTTC. It yields the protein CASSLDSRRLNEQYF.

The chain joins TRBV6-6 to TRBJ2-3; 7 positions match TRBD2. CDR1 and CDR2 from the germline V gene are MNHNY and SVGAGI (reference sequence). After removal of 2 bases from V and 0 bases from J, the junction contained 8 bases not matched to a gene. This CDR3 spans 17 amino acids. This CDR3 is CASSYESGGPSTDTQYF. In nucleotides, the CDR3 is TGTGCCAGCAGTTACGAGTCGGGGGGACCTAGCACAGATACGCAGTATTTT.

This clonotype was observed at least ten times. The CDR3 protein is CASSGDYTDTQYF. CDR3 in DNA: TGTGCCAGCAGTGGGGATTACACAGATACGCAGTATTTT. The V call is TRBV12-3 or TRBV12-4, the J call TRBJ2-3; D call uncertain. V shed 5 bases and J shed 2 bases, with 8 bases lying between them. This CDR3 contains 13 residues.

The rearrangement links TRBV5-1 to TRBJ2-3, with D perhaps TRBD1 (5 bases). The V gene's germline CDR1 is SGHRS and CDR2 YFSETQ. The CDR3 consists of 15 residues. V lost 0 bases and J 5 bases, leaving 13 bases between the germline ends. The CDR3 spells CASSLEGFQGDTQYF. The CDR3 nucleotides read TGCGCCAGCAGCTTGGAGGGGTTTCAAGGAGATACGCAGTATTTT.

The rearrangement links TRBV6-5 to TRBJ1-3, with TRBD1 as a possible D gene (6 bases). The V gene's germline CDR1 is MNHEY and CDR2 SVGAGI. The CDR3 covers 14 residues. Trimming removed 3 bases at V and 5 bases at J, with 11 bases between. For the CDR3, the DNA is TGTGCCAGCAGTTATGAAGGGGGGAGAAACACCATATATTTT. This translates into CASSYEGGRNTIYF.

The chain uses TRBV12-5 and TRBJ2-1, with TRBD1 matching 10 bases. The CDR3 contains 17 residues. The V segment lost 3 bases and the J segment 8 bases; nucleotides outside the gene matches: 13. CDR1 LGHNT and CDR2 FRNRAP come from the germline V gene. Here the CDR3 DNA reads TGTGCTAGTGGTTTTACTTCATCGGGACAGGGGTTCCATGAGCAGTTCTTC. It encodes CASGFTSSGQGFHEQFF.

This clonotype was seen more than once but under ten times. V and J are TRBV6-6 and TRBJ2-7; D remains ambiguous. This CDR3 is built from 11 residues. Germline lookup yields CDR1 MNHNY and CDR2 SVGAGI (reference sequence). Trimming pared 0 bases from V and 9 bases from J, leaving 6 bases between. The CDR3 DNA reads as TGTGCCAGCAGTTACTCGGATCGGCAGTACTTC. Residues: CASSYSDRQYF.

The chain has TRBV29-1 and TRBJ1-1, with D perhaps TRBD1 (6 bases). Germline loops: CDR1 SQVTM, CDR2 ANQGSEA. This CDR3 spans 13 amino acids. V dropped 7 bases and J dropped 0 bases, with 12 bases sitting between them. The CDR3: CSGQTGLNTEAFF. CDR3 coding DNA: TGCAGCGGACAGACAGGTTTGAACACTGAAGCTTTCTTT.

This clonotype was counted only a few times. J is TRBJ2-3 and V is TRBV20-1, with D perhaps TRBD2 (7 bases). This CDR3 has 16 amino acids. V lost 3 bases to trimming and J lost 9 bases, with 25 bases between them. CDR1 DFQATT and CDR2 SNEGSKA come from the germline V gene (reference sequence). This CDR3 is CSARGGRGLTFDTQYF. The CDR3 DNA follows: TGCAGTGCTAGGGGGGGGCGGGGACTAACGTTTGACACGCAGTATTTT.

The chain recombines TRBV3-1 with TRBJ1-5; D is uncertain. CDR1 LGHDT and CDR2 YNNKEL come from the germline V gene (reference sequence). The V and J ends lost 0 bases and 6 bases respectively, with 6 bases between them. The CDR3 covers 13 residues. The DNA of the CDR3 is TGTGCCAGCAGCCAAGAGGGTTTTCAGCCCCAGCATTTT. Protein sequence: CASSQEGFQPQHF. The complete variable domain, with remaining parts taken from reference TRBV3-1 and TRBJ1-5, reads DTAVSQTPKYLVTQMGNDKSIKCEQNLGHDTMYWYKQDSKKFLKIMFSYNNKELIINETVPNRFSPKSPDKAHLNLHINSLELGDSAVYFCASSQEGFQPQHFGDGTRLSIL.

The chain uses TRBV6-2 or TRBV6-3 and TRBJ1-5; the D is unclear. CDR3 size: 10 residues. Trimming left V 10 bases short and J 6 bases short, with 7 bases between. Germline CDR1 MNHEY, CDR2 SVGEGT. The CDR3 nucleotides read TGTGCCACCACACTTCAGCCCCAGCATTTT. It is translated as CATTLQPQHF.

This clonotype was counted many times. The chain couples TRBV10-2 to TRBJ1-5; D is unresolved. Germline V gene sequence: CDR1 WSHSY, CDR2 SAAADI. Trimming took off 6 bases at V and 6 bases at J, with 9 bases between the two ends. The CDR3 loop spans 12 amino acids. The CDR3 loop reads CASRSGGQPQHF. For the CDR3, the DNA is TGCGCCAGCAGGTCAGGTGGTCAGCCCCAGCATTTT.

This clonotype was counted many times. This rearrangement joins TRBV19 to TRBJ2-7; 8 bases align to TRBD1. The CDR3 covers 15 residues. Trimming cost V 1 base and J 0 bases; bases outside gene matches: 2. CDR1 is LNHDA and CDR2 is SQIVND in the germline V gene (reference sequence). CDR3 DNA: TGTGCCAGTAGTATAGGGGACAGGCCCTCCTACGAGCAGTACTTC. Protein: CASSIGDRPSYEQYF.

V is TRBV5-1 and J is TRBJ2-5; D assignment may be TRBD1 or TRBD2 (5 bases each). This CDR3 contains 14 residues. Germline CDR1 SGHRS, CDR2 YFSETQ. The V and J ends lost 3 bases and 5 bases respectively, with 14 bases between them. CDR3 sequence: CASSSGSGRETQYF. The CDR3 region has the DNA TGCGCCAGCAGCTCCGGGTCGGGGCGGGAGACCCAGTACTTC.

The chain has TRBV20-1 and TRBJ2-3; D not resolved. Per germline, CDR1 DFQATT and CDR2 SNEGSKA (reference sequence). CDR3 length: 15 amino acids. The V end was cut by 0 bases, the J end by 0 bases, with 10 bases between. The CDR3 DNA sequence: TGCAGTGCTAGAGATTTGGCCACTAGCACAGATACGCAGTATTTT. Protein: CSARDLATSTDTQYF.